This T cell receptor (beta chain) was retrieved from a study of blood T cell repertoires in COVID-19. About the study: Nucleic acid was either cDNA or gDNA, and it came from T cells, B-cell-depleted T cells, or PBMCs.

Sequencing used immunoSEQ multiplex PCR; TCRdb keeps in-frame clones, though not all of them. The sample yields approximately 91,000 clones, 80% seen once. This clone came up a few times. The V end lost 2 bases, the J end lost 5 bases, and 7 bases lay between the germline ends. This CDR3 is 13 amino acids long. Germline V gives CDR1 KGHSH, CDR2 LQKENI. This chain connects TRBV18 to TRBJ2-1, with D uncertain. The source is a human donor in a cohort sampled during active COVID-19. Input material: peripheral blood. CDR3 nucleotides: TGTGCCAGCTCACCATTGCGGAACAATGAGCAGTTCTTC. It yields the protein CASSPLRNNEQFF. The full variable domain, completed using reference TRBV18 and TRBJ2-1, is NAGVMQNPRHLVRRRGQEARLRCSPMKGHSHVYWYRQLPEEGLKFMVYLQKENIIDESGMPKERFSAEFPKEGPSILRIQQVVRGDSAAYFCASSPLRNNEQFFGPGTRLTVL.